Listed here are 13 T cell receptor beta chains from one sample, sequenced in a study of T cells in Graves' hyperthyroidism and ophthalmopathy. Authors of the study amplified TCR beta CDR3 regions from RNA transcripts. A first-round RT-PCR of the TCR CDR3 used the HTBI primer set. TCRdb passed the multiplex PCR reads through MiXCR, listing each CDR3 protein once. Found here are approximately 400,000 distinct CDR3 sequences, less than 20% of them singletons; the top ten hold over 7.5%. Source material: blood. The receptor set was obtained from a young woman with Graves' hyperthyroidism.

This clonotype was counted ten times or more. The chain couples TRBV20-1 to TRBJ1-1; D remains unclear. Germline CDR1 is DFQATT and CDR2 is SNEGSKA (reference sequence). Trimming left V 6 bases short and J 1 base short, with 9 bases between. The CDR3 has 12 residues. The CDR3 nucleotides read TGCAGTGCGAAGTGGTCGAACACTGAAGCTTTCTTT. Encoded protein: CSAKWSNTEAFF.

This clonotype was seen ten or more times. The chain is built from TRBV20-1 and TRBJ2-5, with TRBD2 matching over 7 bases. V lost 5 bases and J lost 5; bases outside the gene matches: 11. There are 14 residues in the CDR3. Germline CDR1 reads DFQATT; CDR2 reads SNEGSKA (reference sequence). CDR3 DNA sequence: TGCAGTGCTCATGACTGGATCGGGGGGGAGACCCAGTACTTC. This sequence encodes CSAHDWIGGETQYF.

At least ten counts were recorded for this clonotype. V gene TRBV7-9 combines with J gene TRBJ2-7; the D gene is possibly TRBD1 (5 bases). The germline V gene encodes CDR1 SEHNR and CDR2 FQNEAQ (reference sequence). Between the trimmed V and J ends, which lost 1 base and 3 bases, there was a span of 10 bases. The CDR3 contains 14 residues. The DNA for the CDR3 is TGTGCCAGCAGCTTAGGGGGCCCCCTCTACGAGCAGTACTTC. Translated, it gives CASSLGGPLYEQYF.

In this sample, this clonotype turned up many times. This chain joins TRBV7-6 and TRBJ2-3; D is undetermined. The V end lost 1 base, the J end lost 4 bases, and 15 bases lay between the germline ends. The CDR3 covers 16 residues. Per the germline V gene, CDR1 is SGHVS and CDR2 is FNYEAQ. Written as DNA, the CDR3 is TGTGCCAGCAGCTTAGGGAGCCCCTCGCGCCCAGATACGCAGTATTTT. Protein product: CASSLGSPSRPDTQYF.

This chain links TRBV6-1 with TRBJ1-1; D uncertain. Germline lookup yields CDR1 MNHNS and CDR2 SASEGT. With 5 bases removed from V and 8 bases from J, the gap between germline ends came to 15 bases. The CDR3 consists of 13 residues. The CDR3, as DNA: TGTGCCAGCAGTATCCGGGGAATTGAGGAAGCTTTCTTT. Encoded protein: CASSIRGIEEAFF.

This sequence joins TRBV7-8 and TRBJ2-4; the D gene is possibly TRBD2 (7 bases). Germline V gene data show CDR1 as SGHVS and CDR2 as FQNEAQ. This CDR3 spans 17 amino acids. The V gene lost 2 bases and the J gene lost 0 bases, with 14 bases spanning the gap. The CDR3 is CASSLHGGPSAKNIQYF. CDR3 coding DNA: TGTGCCAGCAGCTTACACGGGGGGCCTTCAGCCAAAAACATTCAGTACTTC.

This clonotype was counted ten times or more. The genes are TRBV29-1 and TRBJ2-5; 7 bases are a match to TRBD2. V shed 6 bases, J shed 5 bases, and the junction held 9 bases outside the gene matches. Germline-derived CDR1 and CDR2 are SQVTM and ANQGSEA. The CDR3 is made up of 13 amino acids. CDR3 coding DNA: TGCAGCGTGGCCACTAGCGACTGGGAGACCCAGTACTTC. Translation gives CSVATSDWETQYF.

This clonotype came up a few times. The CDR3 region has the DNA TGTGCCAGCAGTTACTCTTGGCGGCGGGGGTCCACAGATACGCAGTATTTT. It encodes CASSYSWRRGSTDTQYF. The J gene is TRBJ2-3, the V gene TRBV6-5; 7 bases are shared with TRBD2. This CDR3 region has 17 residues. Germline V gene lookup returns CDR1 MNHEY and CDR2 SVGAGI. Trimming removed 0 bases from V and 2 bases from J; junction bases left unmatched: 8.

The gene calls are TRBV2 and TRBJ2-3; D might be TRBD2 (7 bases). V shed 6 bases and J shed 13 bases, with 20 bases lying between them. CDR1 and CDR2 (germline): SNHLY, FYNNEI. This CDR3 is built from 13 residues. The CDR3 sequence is CASSAGAALREYF. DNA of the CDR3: TGTGCCAGCAGCGCGGGGGCAGCTCTCCGGGAGTATTTT.

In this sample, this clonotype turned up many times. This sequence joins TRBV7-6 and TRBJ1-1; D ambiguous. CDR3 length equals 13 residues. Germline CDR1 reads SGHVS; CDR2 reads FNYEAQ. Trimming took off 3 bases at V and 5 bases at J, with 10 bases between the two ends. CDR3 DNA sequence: TGTGCCAGCAGCTTGGGTGGGGAGACTGAAGCTTTCTTT. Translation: CASSLGGETEAFF.

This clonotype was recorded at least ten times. In nucleotides, the CDR3 is TGTGCCAGCAGCTCTCGAGGGAACACCGGGGAGCTGTTTTTT. Amino acid sequence: CASSSRGNTGELFF. The rearrangement uses TRBV3-1 and TRBJ2-2; unclear D gene. The germline V gene has CDR1 LGHDT and CDR2 YNNKEL (reference sequence). The V gene lost 5 bases and the J gene lost 1 base, with 8 bases spanning the gap. CDR3 length: 14 amino acids.

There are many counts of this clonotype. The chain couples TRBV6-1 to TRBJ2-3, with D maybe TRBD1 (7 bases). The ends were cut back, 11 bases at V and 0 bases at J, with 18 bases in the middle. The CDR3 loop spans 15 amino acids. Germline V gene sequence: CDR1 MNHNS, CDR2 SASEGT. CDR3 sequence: CAGFQGGPSTDTQYF. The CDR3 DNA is TGTGCCGGGTTCCAGGGGGGACCAAGCACAGATACGCAGTATTTT.

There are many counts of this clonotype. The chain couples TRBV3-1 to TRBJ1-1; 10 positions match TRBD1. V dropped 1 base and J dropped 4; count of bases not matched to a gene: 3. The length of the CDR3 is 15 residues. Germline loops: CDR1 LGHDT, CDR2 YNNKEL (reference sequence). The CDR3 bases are TGTGCCAGCAGCCAAGGACAGGGGGCGGCCACTGAAGCTTTCTTT. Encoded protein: CASSQGQGAATEAFF.